This entry describes one T cell receptor beta chain. What this receptor recognizes is not known. Base quality data are lacking; no much larger clone is found one base away. The method was the immunoSEQ multiplex PCR assay. For the multiplex PCR, a mixture combining 60 forward primers for TCR Vbeta segments and 13 reverse primers for TCR Jbeta segments was used. A multiplex PCR assay on genomic DNA amplified the CDR3 region of rearranged TCR beta genes. Amplified TCR beta libraries were sequenced as 87-base-pair reads on the Illumina HiSeq System. Per the original workflow: In a later analysis, about 80 million unique TCR beta chains were counted across the 650 to 700 repertoires, and approximately 11 million of these chains were shared by at least two donors. Raw reads were error-corrected and collapsed into unique sequences with a nearest-neighbor algorithm that merged closely related sequences to remove PCR and sequencing errors. V, D and J gene segments were assigned by aligning CDR3 sequences to IMGT reference sequences. Each retained sequence needed at least a six-nucleotide match to both a V gene segment and a J gene segment. Rearrangements were called productive when the CDR3 lacked stop codons and stayed in frame with V and J; all others were non-productive. CDR3 was defined by IMGT convention, running from the second conserved V-encoded cysteine to the conserved J-encoded phenylalanine. In an earlier analysis of 500 to 650 of the donors, sequences lacking an unambiguous match to a single V gene segment were excluded. In an earlier analysis of about 590 of the donors, a V segment was called functional when productive rearrangements were above 56.7%, and segregating when the standard deviation between donors exceeded 5%. A statistical classification framework was built for diagnosing cytomegalovirus status from the catalog of TCR beta chain sequences. A later analysis assigned V and J genes by comparing TCR nucleotide sequences with IMGT/GENE-DB human TR gene sequences. The TCRdist pipeline was used in a later analysis to assign CDR3 sequences and most-parsimonious VDJ recombination scenarios. A later analysis defined each TCR beta chain by its CDR3 amino acid sequence plus V-gene family, and excluded reads lacking a unique V-gene family. To address suspected cross-contamination and a sequencing artifact, a later analysis removed around 600 highly shared, low-generation-probability nucleotide sequences. For each public chain, a later analysis derived a clonal expansion index from normalized ranks of inferred template counts within each repertoire. In a later analysis, generation probabilities were computed with a VDJ recombination model fitted to out-of-frame rearrangements, and the resulting probabilities were checked against IGoR. In a later analysis, hypergeometric tests were used to score TCR-TCR, TCR-HLA and TCR-CMV co-occurrence, with a repertoire-size bias correction applied to TCR pairs. A later analysis estimated false discovery rates by permuting HLA or CMV assignments 20 times. In a later analysis, co-occurring TCRs were grouped with DBSCAN, and TCRdist sequence similarity was added when clustering was performed within HLA-allele-positive subsets. For co-occurrence clustering, repertoires with fewer than 30,000 or more than 120,000 public chains were excluded, along with a handful of repertoires with anomalous nucleotide sharing. This is the immuneACCESS table as TCRdb keeps it, with only in-frame sequences that have V and J called. A part of the clones is gone; compared with another copy, unresolved V genes explain less than half, and the rest is unexplained. The DNA was the basis for D and trimming; V, J and clone size are from that table. Present in this sample are 200,000 to 250,000 clones, less than 85% of which were seen just once. Over 0.55% of the sample is taken by the ten largest.

The cohort was made up of under 800 healthy bone marrow donors. All cohort members were sampled while nominally healthy, although unrecorded immune exposures were likely present. The donor was CMV seronegative and belonged to the group of 380 or so seronegative cohort members. Each donor provided a peripheral blood sample, and peripheral blood mononuclear cells were used for TCR beta sequencing. Genomic DNA was extracted from the blood cell samples with the Qiagen DNeasy Blood Extraction Kit. The sample originates from a study of cytomegalovirus exposure and HLA in healthy donors (TCRdb year 2017). Background on the whole study: In an earlier analysis of several hundred of the donors, 250 to 300 Gb of sequence data and 90 million to 120 million unique TCR beta sequences from 180 million or so T cells were reported. Donor age, sex, ethnicity and CMV serostatus were collected together with the repertoire data. The study combined high-throughput TCR immunosequencing, statistical association of individual TCRs with disease status, and machine learning to predict cytomegalovirus infection status. A few DR-DQ haplotypes were treated as single units for association and clustering because of strong linkage in the cohort. An early release that covered some 640 HLA-typed donors contained about 300 gigabases of sequencing data and tens of millions of unique TCR sequences. Using immunosequencing, the study profiled T cell repertoires from about 620 subjects and related those repertoires to cytomegalovirus serostatus. Rather than drawing on any new phenotypic data, the later analysis identified candidate immune exposures from TCR beta sequences and the way those sequences occurred across donors. Besides the first cohort of more than 650 subjects, a separate validation cohort made up of over a hundred different subjects was used. Among around 400 genotyped donors of the cohort, an average of about 220,000 unique TCR beta nucleotide sequences was sequenced per donor, of which about 19% were non-productive. To decide whether each TCR beta V gene segment behaved as functional or pseudogenic, an earlier analysis of approximately 600 of the donors relied on high-throughput TCR beta sequencing. A later genetic analysis took genome-wide SNP genotypes for about three fifths of the 666 donors and used that subset as a discovery cohort. To study patterns of TCR occurrence, a later analysis re-analyzed previously published TCR beta repertoires from hundreds of donors and added high-resolution HLA genotyping. The number of typed donors differed by locus: about 629-640 for A, B, C, DRB1 and DQB1; 522 for DQA1; approximately 610 for DPA1; and some 430 for DPB1. All discovery cohort repertoires had been generated using a single sequencing platform. The genetic ancestry cluster associated with self-reported Caucasian donors included about four fifths of the roughly 400 genotyped donors. Class I and class II HLA loci were covered by the typing at four-digit resolution. The study was designed to test whether signatures of past pathogen exposure could be identified by cataloging public T cell receptors. The paper's findings and limits, for the study overall: A later analysis found that most CMV-associated TCR beta chains appeared HLA-restricted, with HLA associations seemingly driven largely by CMV exposure. Presence/absence analyses assumed roughly uniform sequencing depth across donors, an assumption that may not hold. In an earlier analysis of 500 to 650 of the donors, most TCR beta V segments appeared in productive rearrangements about 87% or about 30% of the time, broadly matching IMGT annotations. A few of the identified cytomegalovirus-associated TCR beta chains were confirmed in vitro to be specific for cytomegalovirus antigens. The only immune exposure information available for the cohort was CMV serostatus. A further reported finding was that TCR beta sequences accurately predicted the HLA-A and HLA-B alleles for most subjects in the first cohort. A group of highly shared sequence variants was considered likely to be a technical artifact of the sequencing pipeline. Roughly 17 rarely observed V segments, including chromosome 9 orphons, were excluded from the earlier analysis of about 500 of the donors because counts were too low. According to a later analysis, TCR association rates differed among HLA loci, with DRB1 alleles showing the most associated TCRs and HLA-C alleles showing the fewest. The study listed 150 to 200 TCR beta chains as associated with cytomegalovirus. Linkage disequilibrium might explain the correlated functional status among segregating V segments, but an unknown experimental factor could not be ruled out. The cohort was sequenced for TCR beta chains only, and without alpha or paired-chain data the features that could be detected were limited. According to the authors, the approach could potentially be generalized to other disease states and immunological phenotypes. HLA typing was unavailable for some donors at each locus, so association tests used only the typed subset. An association between a missense DCLRE1C variant and V-gene and J-gene trimming of TCR beta chains was found in a later genetic analysis and replicated in an independent cohort. According to a later analysis, parvovirus B19, influenza, CMV and Epstein-Barr virus appeared linked to several top co-occurrence clusters. Most TCR sequences were observed very rarely across donors, whereas some public TCRs were present in many individuals. A later analysis associated about 16,000 TCR beta sequences with specific HLA alleles at a false discovery rate of 0.05. When HLA alleles, especially DR and DQ, strongly co-occurred, attributing TCR associations to individual alleles was difficult. In a later genetic analysis, fewer N-insertions in productive TCRs were reported among donors in an Asian-associated ancestry cluster than the 666-donor mean. A later analysis found that HLA-associated TCR beta chains were more clonally expanded and had lower generation probabilities than equally common non-associated chains. Because the 87-base-pair reads could not distinguish some IMGT-functional V segments, including TRBV6-2 and TRBV6-3, those segments were excluded. Cytomegalovirus status was reported to be diagnosed by the classifier with high specificity and sensitivity in both the original and validation cohorts.

Reading the germline V gene gives CDR1 LGHNA and CDR2 YNFKEQ. A distance of 7 bases separates the germline ends of V and J, which lose 0 bases and 0 bases respectively. Measured from the cysteine to the phenylalanine, the CDR3 is 15 residues long. Here the CDR3 DNA is all that survives: 45 bases in frame from base 1. This clonotype was obtained from a young man in good health and CMV-seronegative. The chain couples TRBV4-2 to TRBJ2-3, with the D gene call left open. The sequencing sample was made of PBMCs. Here is the DNA: TGTGCCAGCAGCCAAGATCAAGCTAGCACAGATACGCAGTATTTT. It specifies CASSQDQASTDTQYF.